A selection of T cell receptor beta chains follows, all from one sample in a study of lymphopenia after photon versus proton radiotherapy. The data were produced by immunoSEQ multiplex PCR, yet TCRdb's version contains in-frame clones alone and is incomplete. The data contain 13,000 or so clones, about nine tenths of them singletons. Sequences were derived from peripheral blood, sampled from a patient treated with photon-based radiotherapy. All receptors come from a man aged 60-69 years with pancreatic cancer. CDR3s include the opening cysteine and the closing phenylalanine or tryptophan. D genes are given only for firm matches. Not all rows give a size; the values are once, few, many and, for expanded clones, a class.

cdr3_nt: TGTGCCCGAAGGCAGCCCGCCTCCTACGAGCAGTACTTC
cdr3_aa: CARRQPASYEQYF
clone_size: .
v_call: TRBV30
d_call: .
j_call: TRBJ2-7

cdr3_nt: TGTGCCAGCAGCACCCCCCCGCAGGGAGCGGAGAGGTACGAGCAGTACTTC
cdr3_aa: CASSTPPQGAERYEQYF
clone_size: .
v_call: TRBV21-1
d_call: .
j_call: TRBJ2-7

cdr3_nt: TGTGCCAGCAGCTTAAGCGGCCTTGCCGTCAGAAAGAACACTGAAGCTTTCTTT
cdr3_aa: CASSLSGLAVRKNTEAFF
clone_size: .
v_call: TRBV11-2
d_call: .
j_call: TRBJ1-1

cdr3_nt: TGTGCCAGCAGCGGGACTAGCTCCTACGAGCAGTACTTC
cdr3_aa: CASSGTSSYEQYF
clone_size: .
v_call: TRBV9
d_call: TRBD2
j_call: TRBJ2-7

cdr3_nt: TGTGCCAGCAGTTACTTGTTATCGAACACTGAAGCTTTCTTT
cdr3_aa: CASSYLLSNTEAFF
clone_size: .
v_call: TRBV6-5
d_call: .
j_call: TRBJ1-1

cdr3_nt: TGTGCCAGCAGCCCCAAGGGTAACGAGCAGTACTTC
cdr3_aa: CASSPKGNEQYF
clone_size: .
v_call: TRBV7-9
d_call: .
j_call: TRBJ2-7

cdr3_nt: TGTGCCAGCAGTGAGGGTTGGAACACTGAAGCTTTCTTT
cdr3_aa: CASSEGWNTEAFF
clone_size: .
v_call: TRBV2
d_call: .
j_call: TRBJ1-1

cdr3_nt: TGTGCCAGCAGCTTTGGACTCAACACTGAAGCTTTCTTT
cdr3_aa: CASSFGLNTEAFF
clone_size: .
v_call: TRBV5-6
d_call: .
j_call: TRBJ1-1

cdr3_nt: TGTGCCAGCAGCCAAGAGTTAGGGGGGACTCGATTCACAGATACGCAGTATTTT
cdr3_aa: CASSQELGGTRFTDTQYF
clone_size: .
v_call: TRBV4-2
d_call: .
j_call: TRBJ2-3

cdr3_nt: TGTGCCAGTAGTATAGGGTCTGAAGCTTTCTTT
cdr3_aa: CASSIGSEAFF
clone_size: large
v_call: TRBV19
d_call: .
j_call: TRBJ1-1

cdr3_nt: TGTGCCAGCTCGGGACAGGGCAGGGGCTCCTACGAGCAGTACTTC
cdr3_aa: CASSGQGRGSYEQYF
clone_size: .
v_call: TRBV18
d_call: TRBD1
j_call: TRBJ2-7

cdr3_nt: TGTGCCAGCAGCTCCTTTTCAGCCCGGGGCTACGAGCAGTACTTC
cdr3_aa: CASSSFSARGYEQYF
clone_size: .
v_call: TRBV7-9
d_call: .
j_call: TRBJ2-7

cdr3_nt: TGTGCCAGCAGCTCCGGGGTGGGCTATGGCTACACCTTC
cdr3_aa: CASSSGVGYGYTF
clone_size: .
v_call: TRBV5-6
d_call: .
j_call: TRBJ1-2

cdr3_nt: TGTGCCAGCAGCTTCGAAAGCGGGGACCCGCCAGATACGCAGTATTTT
cdr3_aa: CASSFESGDPPDTQYF
clone_size: few
v_call: TRBV7-9
d_call: TRBD2
j_call: TRBJ2-3

cdr3_nt: TGCGCCAGCAGCTTTAGACAGGGATGGACCGGGGAGCTGTTTTTT
cdr3_aa: CASSFRQGWTGELFF
clone_size: .
v_call: TRBV5-1
d_call: TRBD1
j_call: TRBJ2-2

cdr3_nt: TGTGCCAGCAGTTTGCGGGGACCCTACAATGAGCAGTTCTTC
cdr3_aa: CASSLRGPYNEQFF
clone_size: .
v_call: TRBV27
d_call: .
j_call: TRBJ2-1

cdr3_nt: TGTGCCAGCAGCGTCAAGTCGGAGGGGGGAGTTAATTCACCCCTCCACTTT
cdr3_aa: CASSVKSEGGVNSPLHF
clone_size: .
v_call: TRBV9
d_call: .
j_call: TRBJ1-6

cdr3_nt: TGTGCCAGCAGTGACTCGACAGGAGGGAACACTGAAGCTTTCTTT
cdr3_aa: CASSDSTGGNTEAFF
clone_size: .
v_call: TRBV6-4
d_call: .
j_call: TRBJ1-1

cdr3_nt: TGTGCCAGCAGTGAAGAGGGGATTCAGCCCCAGCATTTT
cdr3_aa: CASSEEGIQPQHF
clone_size: once
v_call: TRBV2
d_call: .
j_call: TRBJ1-5

cdr3_nt: TGCGCCAGCAGCCGCGGGCCTCCTAGCGGGGGGTCCTACGAGCAGTACTTC
cdr3_aa: CASSRGPPSGGSYEQYF
clone_size: .
v_call: TRBV4-1
d_call: TRBD2
j_call: TRBJ2-7

cdr3_nt: TGTGCCAGCAGCTTAGATGGGGGGCGCGGGGCGCAGTCCTACGAGCAGTACTTC
cdr3_aa: CASSLDGGRGAQSYEQYF
clone_size: few
v_call: TRBV13
d_call: .
j_call: TRBJ2-7

cdr3_nt: TGTGCCTGGACTCCATACACTGAAGCTTTCTTT
cdr3_aa: CAWTPYTEAFF
clone_size: .
v_call: TRBV30
d_call: .
j_call: TRBJ1-1

cdr3_nt: TGCGCCAGCAGCTTGAAAACCGGGACCGAACTCACAGAAGCTTTCTTT
cdr3_aa: CASSLKTGTELTEAFF
clone_size: .
v_call: TRBV5-1
d_call: .
j_call: TRBJ1-1

cdr3_nt: TGCAGCGTTAAGAGTAACACTGAAGCTTTCTTT
cdr3_aa: CSVKSNTEAFF
clone_size: .
v_call: TRBV29-1
d_call: .
j_call: TRBJ1-1

cdr3_nt: TGTGCCAGTAGTATAACTAGCGGGGGGGCGTACAATGAGCAGTTCTTC
cdr3_aa: CASSITSGGAYNEQFF
clone_size: .
v_call: TRBV19
d_call: TRBD2
j_call: TRBJ2-1

cdr3_nt: TGTGCCAGCAGTGAATGGCAGACCTACAATGAGCAGTTCTTC
cdr3_aa: CASSEWQTYNEQFF
clone_size: .
v_call: TRBV25-1
d_call: .
j_call: TRBJ2-1

cdr3_nt: TGTGCCAGCAGCTTGGTCGGGGCGGCCAAAAACATTCAGTACTTC
cdr3_aa: CASSLVGAAKNIQYF
clone_size: few
v_call: TRBV5-6
d_call: .
j_call: TRBJ2-4

cdr3_nt: TGCGCCAGCAGCCTCGACAGGACTAGCGGCGAGCAGTACTTC
cdr3_aa: CASSLDRTSGEQYF
clone_size: .
v_call: TRBV4-3
d_call: TRBD2
j_call: TRBJ2-7

cdr3_nt: TGTGCCAGCAGCTCTTGGGGGGGCTACAATGAGCAGTTCTTC
cdr3_aa: CASSSWGGYNEQFF
clone_size: .
v_call: TRBV11-2
d_call: TRBD2
j_call: TRBJ2-1

cdr3_nt: TGTGCCAGCAGCTTAGTTGGTCGGGGTGAGGAGCAGTACTTC
cdr3_aa: CASSLVGRGEEQYF
clone_size: .
v_call: TRBV7-2
d_call: .
j_call: TRBJ2-7

cdr3_nt: TGTGCCTGGTTGGCGGGGGGGCATAATGAGCAGTTCTTC
cdr3_aa: CAWLAGGHNEQFF
clone_size: .
v_call: TRBV30
d_call: TRBD2
j_call: TRBJ2-1

cdr3_nt: TGTGCCAGCAGCTTTGTCGGGGCTGGCAATCAGCCCCAGCATTTT
cdr3_aa: CASSFVGAGNQPQHF
clone_size: .
v_call: TRBV4-2
d_call: .
j_call: TRBJ1-5

cdr3_nt: TGCGCCAGCAGCCAGGGGACAGCAACCTTTAACACTGAAGCTTTCTTT
cdr3_aa: CASSQGTATFNTEAFF
clone_size: .
v_call: TRBV5-1
d_call: TRBD1
j_call: TRBJ1-1

cdr3_nt: TGTGCCTGGAGTGTAACGGGGGCTAATTCACCCCTCCACTTT
cdr3_aa: CAWSVTGANSPLHF
clone_size: .
v_call: TRBV30
d_call: .
j_call: TRBJ1-6

cdr3_nt: TGTGCCAGCAGTGAAGCGCTGTGGACAGTGAACACTGAAGCTTTCTTT
cdr3_aa: CASSEALWTVNTEAFF
clone_size: .
v_call: TRBV2
d_call: .
j_call: TRBJ1-1

cdr3_nt: TGCGCCAGCAGGTCAACCAGGAACACAGGGGTCGAGACCCAGTACTTC
cdr3_aa: CASRSTRNTGVETQYF
clone_size: .
v_call: TRBV5-1
d_call: TRBD1
j_call: TRBJ2-5

cdr3_nt: TGCGCCAGCACCTCCCTCAGTCACTATGGCTACACCTTC
cdr3_aa: CASTSLSHYGYTF
clone_size: once
v_call: TRBV23-1
d_call: .
j_call: TRBJ1-2

cdr3_nt: TGTGCCAGCAGCGCCGACAGGGTGGAAGCTGGAAACACCATATATTTT
cdr3_aa: CASSADRVEAGNTIYF
clone_size: .
v_call: TRBV9
d_call: TRBD1
j_call: TRBJ1-3

cdr3_nt: TGCGCCAGCAGCCAAGAGCACCGGGGGCAAGAGACCCAGTACTTC
cdr3_aa: CASSQEHRGQETQYF
clone_size: .
v_call: TRBV4-3
d_call: .
j_call: TRBJ2-5

cdr3_nt: TGTGCCAGCAGCTCGGGGCGGGACAGGAGCTCTGGGGCCAACGTCCTGACTTTC
cdr3_aa: CASSSGRDRSSGANVLTF
clone_size: .
v_call: TRBV5-4
d_call: TRBD1
j_call: TRBJ2-6

cdr3_nt: TGTGCCAGCAGCTTAGAGTTCGGCAGCCGGAACACTGAAGCTTTCTTT
cdr3_aa: CASSLEFGSRNTEAFF
clone_size: .
v_call: TRBV11-2
d_call: .
j_call: TRBJ1-1

cdr3_nt: TGCAGTGCTAGCGGTCAAGAGACCCAGTACTTC
cdr3_aa: CSASGQETQYF
clone_size: .
v_call: TRBV20-1
d_call: .
j_call: TRBJ2-5

cdr3_nt: TGTGCCAGCAGCTGGATGCCCGAGGACTCTGGAAACACCATATATTTT
cdr3_aa: CASSWMPEDSGNTIYF
clone_size: .
v_call: TRBV11-3
d_call: .
j_call: TRBJ1-3

cdr3_nt: TGTGCCAGTAGTCTGCAGCCCATCTATGGCTACACCTTC
cdr3_aa: CASSLQPIYGYTF
clone_size: .
v_call: TRBV19
d_call: .
j_call: TRBJ1-2

cdr3_nt: TGTGCCAGCAGCTTTAGGCAACAGGGTAATGAAAAACTGTTTTTT
cdr3_aa: CASSFRQQGNEKLFF
clone_size: .
v_call: TRBV7-8
d_call: .
j_call: TRBJ1-4

cdr3_nt: TGTGCCAGCAGCTCAGGTTACAACTACGAGCAGTACTTC
cdr3_aa: CASSSGYNYEQYF
clone_size: once
v_call: TRBV5-6
d_call: .
j_call: TRBJ2-7

cdr3_nt: TGTGCCAGCTCCCCAGCCAGGGCTGGAAACACCATATATTTT
cdr3_aa: CASSPARAGNTIYF
clone_size: .
v_call: TRBV18
d_call: .
j_call: TRBJ1-3